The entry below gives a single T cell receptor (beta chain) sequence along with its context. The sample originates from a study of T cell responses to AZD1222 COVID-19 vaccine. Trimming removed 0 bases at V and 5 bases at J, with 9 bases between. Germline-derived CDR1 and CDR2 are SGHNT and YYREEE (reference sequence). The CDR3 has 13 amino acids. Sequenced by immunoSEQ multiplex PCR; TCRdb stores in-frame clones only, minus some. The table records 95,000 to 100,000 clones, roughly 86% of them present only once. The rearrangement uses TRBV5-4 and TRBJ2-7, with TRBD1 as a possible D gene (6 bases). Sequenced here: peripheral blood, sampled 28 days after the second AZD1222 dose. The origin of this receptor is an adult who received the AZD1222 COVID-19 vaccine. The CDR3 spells CASSLAGVDEQYF. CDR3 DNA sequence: TGTGCCAGCAGCTTGGCAGGGGTCGACGAGCAGTACTTC.